This TCR beta chain appears in the sequencing data of a study of human T cells and chemical hapten exposure (dated by TCRdb to 2020 to 2023). Background on the whole study: For sensitization, 2% DPC in acetone was applied to a roughly 2 cm by roughly 2 cm area of upper inner arm skin. Patient blood was sampled pre-sensitization (week 0) and at 2, 6 and about 24 weeks after DPC sensitization. Blood for TCR sequencing was provided by twenty-nine alopecia patients at one to four time points (pre-sensitization, 2, 6 and 24 weeks). The patient cohort, mostly female, included alopecia areata with under or over 50% scalp involvement, alopecia totalis and alopecia universalis. In alopecia patients, the study followed how the peripheral blood TCR repertoire changed in vivo over primary and secondary sensitization to diphenylcyclopropenone (DPC), a hapten. Patch testing on the upper back used Finn chambers containing 0.01% DPC, with scoring done after 6 days according to International Contact Dermatitis Research Group standards. Throughout the study period of 20 to 30 weeks, patients also received therapeutic DPC doses to the scalp every week. The libraries were sequenced as a pool, and the TCR yield per sample differed mostly because of small variations in library volumes within the pool. What the authors observed across the whole study: DPC sensitization did not change how many TCRs were above 1 in 1000 frequency, and no evidence was found of alterations in global repertoire structure. Patch test score was positively correlated with the number of PT1 expanded TCRs, with significance at thresholds 8, 16 and 32 but not at 4. Expanded TCRs formed significantly more large CDR3 similarity clusters than pre-sensitization or healthy control sets, consistent with antigen-driven responses. All patients had alopecia, a presumed autoimmune disease, so their immune response might differ from that of healthy individuals. After repeated subsampling, the strength of the expansion versus patch-test correlation and the threshold at which it became significant changed.

Libraries came from RACE. Sequencing relied on a NextSeq 500. During library preparation, unique molecular identifiers were attached to individual cDNA molecules so that TCRs could be counted quantitatively and reproducibly. For every blood RNA sample, sequencing covered both the TCR alpha and TCR beta chains. As for the original processing: The median number of TCRs per sample was over 85,000, ranging from about 20,000 to 700,000. The Decombinator software suite was used to annotate V, J and CDR3 in the TCR reads. For the PS versus PT1 abundance plots, all samples were subsampled to the same number of TCRs (28,000). Expanded TCRs were defined as absent before sensitization and observed at least eight times at the 2-week time point. TCRdb redid the processing of the public reads, applying fastp at Q25 and MiXCR, and retained in-frame beta chains. Entries are consolidated by CDR3 protein sequence, retaining the most common genes and DNA. The V and J calls and clone size come from TCRdb's table, not from the authors' own analysis. The sample table lists more than 250,000 distinct CDR3 sequences, 7.5% to 9% of them with a count of one. 1.2% of the sample lies in the top ten.

V is pruned by 3 bases and J by 3 bases, leaving 1 base of the junction without a gene match. The germline V gene (reference sequence) specifies LNHNV as CDR1 and YYDKDF as CDR2. The CDR3 goes from the cysteine to the phenylalanine over 14 residues. The kept DNA is CDR3 alone, 42 bases in frame from the first base. The sample's time point label, decoded: pre-sensitization, week 0. The treatment or condition label of this sample denotes: therapeutic diphenylcyclopropenone sensitization with weekly scalp DPC. Blood at each patch-test visit was drawn before the patch test was applied. To be eligible, patients had to be aged 18 to 70, diagnosed with alopecia and judged suitable for DPC therapy, while pregnant patients were excluded. Total RNA was extracted from unfractionated whole blood collected in Tempus Blood RNA tubes. In its sample, this clonotype was seen a few times. Its antigen specificity is not known. One base away there is no much larger clone; base qualities are not given.

The V gene is TRBV15 and the J gene is TRBJ1-4; 7 central bases correspond to TRBD1. Sequenced here: whole blood, sampled in connection with sensitization to the hapten diphenylcyclopropenone (DPC). The source of this sequence is a man in his late teens or twenties with alopecia areata. Some clones in this sample may be carry-over from other donors' samples. The nucleotide sequence is given as TGTGCCACCAGCAGGACAGGGCCTAATGAAAAACTGTTTTTT. The encoded protein is CATSRTGPNEKLFF. The full variable domain, completed from the reference TRBV15 and TRBJ1-4 proteins outside the CDR3, reads DAMVIQNPRYQVTQFGKPVTLSCSQTLNHNVMYWYQQKSSQAPKLLFHYYDKDFNNEADTPDNFQSRRPNTSFCFLDIRSPGLGDTAMYLCATSRTGPNEKLFFGSGTQLSVL.